This TCR beta chain appears in the sequencing data of a study of vaccination effects on CD4 cells after COVID-19. Produced via immunoSEQ multiplex PCR; TCRdb's table is partial and in-frame only. The repertoire consists of about 70,000 clones, with around 72% occurring once and the leading ten covering under 6%. Comment on this clone: Its specificity is unknown.

CD4+ T cells specific for antigen were expanded with viral peptide pools by the ViraFEST assay before sequencing. Isolating CD4+ T cells followed less than 11 days of culture. PCR confirmed that the person was infected with SARS-CoV-2 between March and December 2020. An HIV-1 Nef peptide pool was employed for negative control culture. This CDR3 is built from 15 residues. V lost 6 bases and J lost 7; bases outside the gene matches: 9. From germline, CDR1 is MDHEN and CDR2 SYDVKM. The chain employs TRBV28 and TRBJ2-1; TRBD2 matches 10 bases. The receptor was isolated from a human donor who had a prior SARS-CoV-2 infection. The specimen comprised CD4+ T cells from PBMCs cultured with HIV peptides, sampled before COVID-19 vaccination. Subset meaning: HIV-1 Nef peptide pool negative control/reference culture. CDR3 residues: CASRGASGSENEQFF. CDR3 in DNA: TGTGCCAGCAGGGGGGCTAGCGGGAGTGAGAATGAGCAGTTCTTC. Filled out from reference TRBV28 and TRBJ2-1, the complete variable domain reads DVKVTQSSRYLVKRTGEKVFLECVQDMDHENMFWYRQDPGLGLRLIYFSYDVKMKEKGDIPEGYSVSREKKERFSLILESASTNQTSMYLCASRGASGSENEQFFGPGTRLTVL.